This TCR beta chain appears in the sequencing data of a study of T cell responses to AZD1222 COVID-19 vaccine. Across the whole study: Analysis merged second doses at about 4 or about 12 weeks. Whole-study results and caveats: Researchers report vaccine-associated CD4 TCRs spanning spike, with dominance at 160-218 and 743-854. Two AZD1222 administrations were followed by greater Spike-specific TCR breadth and depth.

About this clone itself: Its specificity is not known.

Here immunoSEQ multiplex PCR was the method, and the copy in TCRdb shows in-frame clones only, minus some. The data hold 150,000 to 200,000 clones, with over 85% observed a single time. The CDR3 runs to 13 residues. Trimming took 4 bases from V and 7 from J; bases not matched to a gene: 6. The germline V gene encodes CDR1 MGHRA and CDR2 YSYEKL. The input for sequencing was peripheral blood, taken on day 0 of AZD1222 vaccination. The rearrangement joins TRBV4-1 to TRBJ1-2, with 7 bases identical to TRBD1. The sequence was collected from an adult in good health. In nucleotides, the CDR3 is TGCGCCAGCAGCCTCGACAGGGTGGGTGGCTACACCTTC. This translates into CASSLDRVGGYTF.